Listed here are 5 T cell receptor beta chains from one sample, sequenced in a study of OX40 agonist ivuxolimab in advanced cancers. The table came from immunoSEQ multiplex PCR; TCRdb's copy has only in-frame clones and leaves some out. The sample holds 70,000 to 85,000 clones; about 87% are singletons and the top ten take about 1%. This specimen was CD4+ or CD8+ T cells sorted from blood, taken in a trial of the OX40 agonist ivuxolimab. The receptors were gathered from an adult with an advanced solid tumor such as melanoma, head and neck, liver or kidney cancer.

This clone turned up a few times. The rearrangement joins TRBV19 to TRBJ1-2; D is unresolved. Trimming left V 5 bases short and J 7 bases short, with 14 bases between. The germline CDR1 and CDR2 sequences are LNHDA and SQIVND (reference sequence). CDR3 size: 13 residues. The CDR3 region has the DNA TGTGCCAGTAGTTCGGCACGATCGGGTGGCTACACCTTC. This sequence encodes CASSSARSGGYTF. Based on the CDR3 plus reference TRBV19 and TRBJ1-2, the full variable domain is DGGITQSPKYLFRKEGQNVTLSCEQNLNHDAMYWYRQDPGQGLRLIYYSQIVNDFQKGDIAEGYSVSREKKESFPLTVTSAQKNPTAFYLCASSSARSGGYTFGSGTRLTVV.

This chain links TRBV10-3 with TRBJ2-7, with 11 bases lining up with TRBD2. Germline loops: CDR1 ENHRY, CDR2 SYGVKD. Trimming at V came to 11 bases and at J to 2 bases, leaving 5 bases not matched to a gene. This CDR3 is 13 amino acids long. The CDR3 loop is CALGTSGTYEQYF. The CDR3 nucleotides are TGTGCCCTTGGGACTAGCGGAACCTACGAGCAGTACTTC.

About this clone: Other nucleotide sequences in the sample specify the same CDR3. J is TRBJ2-2 and V is TRBV11-2, with a tentative D call TRBD2 (6 bases). V lost 5 bases to trimming and J lost 5 bases, with 9 bases between them. This CDR3 is built from 13 residues. CDR1 and CDR2 from the germline V gene are SGHAT and FQNNGV. The CDR3 here is CASSLGGTGELFF. CDR3 DNA sequence: TGTGCCAGCAGCCTCGGGGGAACCGGGGAGCTGTTTTTT. Complete variable domain (other parts from reference TRBV11-2 and TRBJ2-2): EAGVAQSPRYKIIEKRQSVAFWCNPISGHATLYWYQQILGQGPKLLIQFQNNGVVDDSQLPKDRFSAERLKGVDSTLKIQPAKLEDSAVYLCASSLGGTGELFFGEGSRLTVL.

This clone was detected a few times. The genes are TRBV28 and TRBJ1-2; tentatively, D is TRBD1 (6 bases). This CDR3 is built from 14 residues. V shed 1 base and J shed 8 bases, with 14 bases lying between them. Germline V CDR1 and CDR2: MDHEN, SYDVKM. The CDR3 sequence: CASSLLGARVGYTF. CDR3 coding DNA: TGTGCCAGCAGTTTATTGGGGGCCCGGGTAGGCTACACCTTC.

This chain uses TRBV28 with TRBJ2-7; TRBD2 agrees at 10 bases. V was clipped by 7 bases and J by 2 bases; unmatched bases: 8. The CDR3 has 15 amino acids. The V gene's germline CDR1 is MDHEN and CDR2 SYDVKM. The CDR3 sequence: CASTRRLAGTYEQYF. As DNA, the CDR3 is TGTGCCAGCACTAGAAGACTAGCGGGTACCTACGAGCAGTACTTC.